The 9 T cell receptor beta chains given below trace back to one sample, sequenced in a study of identical twins. TCRdb independently ran MiXCR on the 5' RACE reads; one entry per CDR3 protein. The sample yields some 190,000 distinct CDR3 sequences, roughly 15% seen once. The sample was also reused in another study, on T cells expressing NK-cell markers.

The source material was CD8+ T cells sorted from blood. All receptors come from a woman aged 18-30 years in good health.

The genes are TRBV7-9 and TRBJ2-2; TRBD2 might be the D (6 bases). The CDR3 runs 15 residues. Germline V gives CDR1 SEHNR, CDR2 FQNEAQ (reference sequence). V was shortened by 5 bases and J by 2 bases, with 12 bases between the two germline ends. Here the CDR3 DNA reads TGTGCCAGCAGCCGTACGGACTACAACACCGGGGAGCTGTTTTTT. This gives the protein CASSRTDYNTGELFF.

This clonotype was detected a few times. The CDR3 spells CASSRAARGDTQYF. Here the CDR3 DNA reads TGTGCCAGCAGCAGGGCGGCTAGGGGAGATACGCAGTATTTT. This sequence joins TRBV11-2 and TRBJ2-3; D perhaps matches TRBD1 (5 bases). The CDR3 has 14 residues. From germline, CDR1 is SGHAT and CDR2 FQNNGV. Trimming pared 5 bases from V and 5 bases from J, leaving 14 bases between.

This clonotype was found a few times. The chain joins TRBV20-1 to TRBJ2-7, with 12 bases fitting TRBD1. This CDR3 region has 14 residues. V gave up 8 bases and J gave up 4 bases; unmatched junction bases: 9. Germline-derived CDR1 and CDR2 are DFQATT and SNEGSKA (reference sequence). The CDR3 here is CSSVPGQGAYEQYF. CDR3 coding DNA: TGCAGTTCCGTACCGGGACAGGGGGCTTACGAGCAGTACTTC.

This clonotype appeared a few times. CDR3 DNA sequence: TGTGCCAGCAGTTCCGGACGGATCACTGAAGCTTTCTTT. This codes for CASSSGRITEAFF. V gene TRBV3-1 combines with J gene TRBJ1-1; no definite D call. The germline V gene encodes CDR1 LGHDT and CDR2 YNNKEL (reference sequence). V was trimmed by 6 bases and J by 4 bases, leaving 12 bases between them. This CDR3 spans 13 amino acids.

This clonotype was detected only a few times. V and J are TRBV10-3 and TRBJ2-5, with D perhaps matching TRBD2 (6 bases). The CDR3 consists of 13 residues. From germline, CDR1 is ENHRY and CDR2 SYGVKD. The V end was cut by 8 bases, the J end by 3 bases, with 13 bases between. CDR3 DNA sequence: TGTGCCATCCGGGAAACGGGGGAAGAGACCCAGTACTTC. The encoded protein is CAIRETGEETQYF.

The V call is TRBV6-5, the J call TRBJ2-7; D uncertain. V was clipped by 0 bases and J by 3 bases, with 9 bases between them. The CDR3 runs 14 residues. Germline V CDR1 and CDR2: MNHEY, SVGAGI. This CDR3 reads CASSYSPANYEQYF. The DNA for the CDR3 is TGTGCCAGCAGTTACTCGCCAGCTAACTACGAGCAGTACTTC.

This clonotype showed up many times. This chain connects TRBV11-2 to TRBJ1-2; unclear D gene. This CDR3 spans 14 amino acids. The germline gives CDR1 SGHAT, CDR2 FQNNGV. V was clipped by 0 bases and J by 2 bases, with 7 bases between them. CDR3: CASSLESANYGYTF. CDR3 DNA: TGTGCCAGCAGCTTAGAGTCGGCAAACTATGGCTACACCTTC.

The J gene is TRBJ1-1, the V gene TRBV5-6; no reliable D call. The CDR3 contains 14 residues. Trimming stripped 1 base from V and 1 base from J, with 8 bases between. Germline V gene data show CDR1 as SGHDT and CDR2 as YYEEEE. In nucleotides, the CDR3 is TGTGCCAGCAGCTTGTTATCAGAGAACACTGAAGCTTTCTTT. Its protein product is CASSLLSENTEAFF.

This chain links TRBV3-1 with TRBJ2-1, with D perhaps TRBD2 (6 bases). V gave up 0 bases and J gave up 4 bases, with 13 bases separating them. The CDR3 extends over 16 amino acids. Germline-derived CDR1 and CDR2 are LGHDT and YNNKEL (reference sequence). CDR3 residues: CASSQDYGGSYNEQFF. The DNA for the CDR3 is TGTGCCAGCAGCCAAGATTACGGGGGATCTTACAATGAGCAGTTCTTC.